This TCR beta chain was sequenced for a study of shared clonotypes between healthy human individuals (dated by TCRdb to between 2020 and 2021). Regarding the complete study: The cohort comprised two women and a few men aged 18 to 49 years. Per donor, three plates each were used for CD4 naive and CD4 memory, two for CD8 naive, and one for CD8 memory. To estimate repertoire size and how much clonotypes are shared between individuals, the study performed deep sequencing of blood TCR repertoires from a handful of healthy adults. To increase sequencing depth and limit assay-specific biases, different laboratories used diverse techniques to prepare libraries and sequence TCR repertoires. Per donor, leukapheresis produced somewhere between about 0.85 and 10 billion PBMCs. On the study overall, not on this receptor specifically: Even with the large sequencing depth, rarefaction of the sorted-subset datasets indicated that sequencing was incomplete. When a handful of donors were compared, the shared fraction of clonotypes was roughly 4.8% for naive CD4, more than 3% for naive CD8, 2% to 2.5% for memory CD4, and 0.4% for memory CD8. Clonotypes shared by all four sorted-subset donors showed higher generation probabilities than non-shared clonotypes. The genetic and exposure-history diversity represented was limited by the small number of donors. Based on pairwise subsampling, the degree of clonotype sharing among donors was expected to be affected by sequencing depth. Only blood was sampled, and tissue TCR repertoires likely differ from those in blood. Estimated clonotype richness was generally larger for naive than for memory subsets.

On this clone itself: This receptor's antigen is unknown. No clone much larger than this one lies a single base away; base qualities are absent.

Using the deep immunoSEQ assay, multiplex PCR amplified TCR CDR3 regions from genomic DNA. Genomic DNA extracted from each cell subset was distributed evenly over all wells of several immunoSEQ 96-well plates, and each plate served as one replicate. Each replicate PCR for sorted subsets received 200 ng genomic DNA, equal to tens of thousands of T cell genomes. Purified libraries were quantified with a Qubit 3.0 fluorometer, sized on a Bioanalyzer 2100, and re-quantified with the KAPA Library Quantification kit. Each immunoSEQ 96-well plate was sequenced on its own single-read 150-cycle Illumina NextSeq 550 flow cell. In the original analysis: Because only junctional sequences without quality scores were contained in the immunoSEQ output, filtering matching that applied to full-length reads could not be performed. Sequences were annotated with PyIR, a Python wrapper for IgBLAST v1.9, using IMGT germline references to assign V/J genes and CDR3. Any read was removed if the V/J assignment was weak (E-value above 1e-6), the CDR3 was missing, or the read contained stop codons, out-of-frame junctions, or ambiguous translated residues. V3J clonotypes were defined as sequences sharing the same inferred V gene, J gene, and CDR3 amino acid sequence. To compute the percentage overlap between repertoires, the number of shared unique clonotypes was divided by the size of the smaller repertoire. Repertoire richness was assessed with RTK rarefaction, the Chao1 estimator, and Recon v2.1 estimates of unobserved clonotypes. Generation probabilities were computed with OLGA for all TCRbeta clonotypes obtained by the gDNA method from several donors. TCRdb carries this immuneACCESS record with in-frame sequences only. Its versions omit some clonotypes, under half of them owing to an unresolved V gene in the studies checked, with the rest unexplained. That table furnishes V, J and clone size, whereas the DNA furnished D and trimming. The sample table shows 800,000 to 950,000 clones, and about 96% are seen once. About 0.25% of the sample comes from the top ten.

Per the germline V gene, MGHDK is the CDR1 and SYGVNS is the CDR2. The CDR3 contains 15 residues, cysteine and phenylalanine counted. The sequence is cut down to CDR3 DNA, 45 bases in frame from base 1. Trimming takes 1 base from V and 4 bases from J, and the germline ends sit 13 bases apart. CD8 naive samples were CD45RO-negative cells positively selected for CCR7, giving a CD45RA+CCR7+ population that excluded TemRA cells. The donors were healthy, HIV-negative adults with no recently reported acute infections or vaccinations. All donors were Caucasian adults living in Nashville, Tennessee, USA. Blood was collected by leukapheresis, and PBMCs were isolated by Ficoll-Histopaque density gradient centrifugation and then cryopreserved in liquid nitrogen vapor phase. Analytical flow cytometry was used to check the purity and quantity of every magnetically sorted T cell population. Each sorted fraction had its genomic DNA isolated and then quantified by UV absorbance on a Nanodrop 2000c.

Recombination joined TRBV25-1 with TRBJ1-1; no confident D gene assignment can be made. The receptor was isolated from a man under 40 in good health. Source material: naive CD8+ T cells sorted from blood. The cell subset or site label for this specimen denotes: CD45RA+CCR7+. The CDR3 amino acid sequence is: CASSESPGVGTEAFF. The nucleotides are TGTGCCAGCAGTGAATCCCCCGGGGTGGGCACTGAAGCTTTCTTT.